This is a list of T cell receptor beta chains from one sample in a study of T-cell reconstitution after alpha-beta-depleted transplantation in children. TCRdb independently ran MiXCR on the PCR reads; one entry per CDR3 protein. The table lists approximately 300,000 distinct CDR3 sequences, about 9.4% of them singletons. The sequencing here drew on PBMCs, taken before TCRalphabeta/CD19-depleted stem cell transplant. The origin of the receptors is a boy in the first two years of life with acute myeloid leukemia, due to receive a stem cell transplant. Both conserved end residues are part of each CDR3. The D gene is left open where the match is weak. The size field is filled for only some rows; it gives once, few, many or a size class.

V gene: TRBV6-2/TRBV6-3; D gene: -; J gene: TRBJ2-1; clone size: many; CDR3 protein: CASGTSNNEQFF; CDR3 DNA: TGTGCCAGCGGTACTAGCAACAATGAGCAGTTCTTC
V gene: TRBV14; D gene: -; J gene: TRBJ2-1; clone size: -; CDR3 protein: CASSNRQEAYNEQFF; CDR3 DNA: TGTGCCAGCAGCAATCGACAGGAAGCCTACAATGAGCAGTTCTTC
V gene: TRBV12-3/TRBV12-4; D gene: TRBD2; J gene: TRBJ2-1; clone size: -; CDR3 protein: CASSLDGLGYNEQFF; CDR3 DNA: TGTGCCAGCAGTTTAGATGGACTAGGCTACAATGAGCAGTTCTTC
V gene: TRBV5-1; D gene: TRBD2; J gene: TRBJ2-3; clone size: many; CDR3 protein: CASSRSGRATTDTQYF; CDR3 DNA: TGCGCCAGCAGCCGTAGCGGGAGGGCCACGACAGATACGCAGTATTTT
V gene: TRBV25-1; D gene: -; J gene: TRBJ2-3; clone size: many; CDR3 protein: CASSELLGTDTQYF; CDR3 DNA: TGTGCCAGCAGTGAACTACTCGGTACAGATACGCAGTATTTT
V gene: TRBV7-2; D gene: TRBD1; J gene: TRBJ1-3; clone size: many; CDR3 protein: CASSLAQGGNTIYF; CDR3 DNA: TGTGCCAGCAGCTTAGCACAGGGGGGAAACACCATATATTTT
V gene: TRBV7-2; D gene: TRBD2; J gene: TRBJ2-1; clone size: few; CDR3 protein: CASSRDYQMYYEQFF; CDR3 DNA: TGTGCCAGCAGCCGGGACTACCAGATGTACTATGAGCAGTTCTTC
V gene: TRBV5-1; D gene: TRBD2; J gene: TRBJ2-3; clone size: -; CDR3 protein: CASSLVTSGASTDTQYF; CDR3 DNA: TGCGCCAGCAGCTTGGTGACTAGCGGGGCAAGCACAGATACGCAGTATTTT
V gene: TRBV20-1; D gene: -; J gene: TRBJ1-5; clone size: many; CDR3 protein: CSARGLLHQPQHF; CDR3 DNA: TGCAGTGCTAGAGGGCTCCTTCATCAGCCCCAGCATTTT
V gene: TRBV6-2/TRBV6-3; D gene: -; J gene: TRBJ2-2; clone size: -; CDR3 protein: CASTYTHTGELFF; CDR3 DNA: TGTGCCAGCACCTACACACACACCGGGGAGCTGTTTTTT
V gene: TRBV20-1; D gene: -; J gene: TRBJ2-3; clone size: many; CDR3 protein: CSASDSVTDTQYF; CDR3 DNA: TGCAGTGCTTCGGACAGTGTCACAGATACGCAGTATTTT
V gene: TRBV20-1; D gene: TRBD1; J gene: TRBJ1-4; clone size: -; CDR3 protein: CSARDRGQATTNEKLFF; CDR3 DNA: TGCAGTGCTAGAGACCGCGGACAGGCAACAACTAATGAAAAACTGTTTTTT
V gene: TRBV2; D gene: -; J gene: TRBJ2-1; clone size: -; CDR3 protein: CASNKGPTDEQFF; CDR3 DNA: TGTGCCAGCAACAAAGGACCGACCGATGAGCAGTTCTTC
V gene: TRBV24-1; D gene: TRBD1; J gene: TRBJ2-2; clone size: many; CDR3 protein: CATRRTGNTGELFF; CDR3 DNA: TGTGCCACCAGGCGGACAGGGAACACCGGGGAGCTGTTTTTT
V gene: TRBV20-1; D gene: -; J gene: TRBJ2-3; clone size: few; CDR3 protein: CSASRRRSTDTQYF; CDR3 DNA: TGCAGTGCTAGTCGGCGGCGAAGCACAGATACGCAGTATTTT
V gene: TRBV28; D gene: TRBD2; J gene: TRBJ2-2; clone size: -; CDR3 protein: CASSFPLLAGRGTGELFF; CDR3 DNA: TGTGCCAGCAGTTTCCCCTTGCTAGCGGGTAGAGGGACCGGGGAGCTGTTTTTT
V gene: TRBV6-2/TRBV6-3; D gene: -; J gene: TRBJ2-2; clone size: many; CDR3 protein: CASTSSLATTGELFF; CDR3 DNA: TGTGCCAGCACCTCATCTCTAGCGACAACCGGGGAGCTGTTTTTT
V gene: TRBV28; D gene: TRBD1; J gene: TRBJ2-7; clone size: many; CDR3 protein: CASSRRQGRDEQYF; CDR3 DNA: TGTGCCAGCAGTCGCCGACAGGGACGGGACGAGCAGTACTTC
V gene: TRBV10-3; D gene: -; J gene: TRBJ1-1; clone size: many; CDR3 protein: CAISERQYTEAFF; CDR3 DNA: TGTGCCATCAGTGAAAGACAGTACACTGAAGCTTTCTTT
V gene: TRBV28; D gene: -; J gene: TRBJ1-2; clone size: many; CDR3 protein: CASSLTGTGYTF; CDR3 DNA: TGTGCCAGCAGCCTAACAGGGACCGGCTACACCTTC
V gene: TRBV6-5; D gene: TRBD1; J gene: TRBJ2-1; clone size: few; CDR3 protein: CASSYSGDRPHNEQFF; CDR3 DNA: TGTGCCAGCAGTTACTCTGGGGACAGGCCCCACAATGAGCAGTTCTTC
V gene: TRBV20-1; D gene: TRBD2; J gene: TRBJ2-3; clone size: many; CDR3 protein: CSERGGTDTQYF; CDR3 DNA: TGCAGTGAGCGGGGGGGCACAGATACGCAGTATTTT
V gene: TRBV2; D gene: -; J gene: TRBJ1-4; clone size: many; CDR3 protein: CASSEKRALTGRVEKLFF; CDR3 DNA: TGTGCCAGCAGTGAAAAAAGAGCCCTGACAGGACGGGTGGAAAAACTGTTTTTT
V gene: TRBV5-1; D gene: TRBD1; J gene: TRBJ2-7; clone size: few; CDR3 protein: CASGWTGGAEQYF; CDR3 DNA: TGCGCCAGCGGATGGACAGGTGGAGCCGAGCAGTACTTC
V gene: TRBV5-1; D gene: -; J gene: TRBJ2-2; clone size: many; CDR3 protein: CASSLDYRVPGELFF; CDR3 DNA: TGCGCCAGCAGCTTGGATTACAGGGTCCCCGGGGAGCTGTTTTTT
V gene: TRBV6-4; D gene: TRBD1; J gene: TRBJ1-1; clone size: many; CDR3 protein: CASSDSRGPNTEAFF; CDR3 DNA: TGTGCCAGCAGTGACTCCAGGGGGCCGAACACTGAAGCTTTCTTT
V gene: TRBV7-2; D gene: -; J gene: TRBJ2-5; clone size: few; CDR3 protein: CASSLAGGLQETQYF; CDR3 DNA: TGTGCCAGCAGCTTAGCGGGGGGCCTCCAAGAGACCCAGTACTTC
V gene: TRBV20-1; D gene: -; J gene: TRBJ2-7; clone size: -; CDR3 protein: CSARGLTDYEQYF; CDR3 DNA: TGCAGTGCTAGAGGGCTAACTGACTACGAGCAGTACTTC
V gene: TRBV6-1; D gene: -; J gene: TRBJ1-3; clone size: many; CDR3 protein: CASSEPGATGNTIYF; CDR3 DNA: TGTGCCAGCAGTGAACCAGGGGCAACTGGAAACACCATATATTTT
V gene: TRBV4-3; D gene: TRBD2; J gene: TRBJ2-4; clone size: many; CDR3 protein: CASSQDYLAGGVNIQYF; CDR3 DNA: TGCGCCAGCAGCCAAGATTACCTAGCGGGAGGGGTAAACATTCAGTACTTC
V gene: TRBV29-1; D gene: TRBD2; J gene: TRBJ2-2; clone size: many; CDR3 protein: CSVVPGGGGELFF; CDR3 DNA: TGCAGCGTTGTCCCCGGCGGGGGCGGGGAGCTGTTTTTT
V gene: TRBV10-3; D gene: -; J gene: TRBJ2-1; clone size: many; CDR3 protein: CAISEFAGARHEQFF; CDR3 DNA: TGTGCCATCAGTGAGTTTGCGGGGGCTAGGCATGAGCAGTTCTTC
V gene: TRBV4-2; D gene: TRBD2; J gene: TRBJ2-2; clone size: many; CDR3 protein: CASSQDRGAGGPNTGELFF; CDR3 DNA: TGTGCCAGCAGCCAAGATAGGGGTGCGGGGGGGCCGAACACCGGGGAGCTGTTTTTT
V gene: TRBV28; D gene: -; J gene: TRBJ1-6; clone size: many; CDR3 protein: CASRNYRVFNSPLHF; CDR3 DNA: TGTGCCAGCAGAAACTACAGGGTTTTTAATTCACCCCTCCACTTT
V gene: TRBV7-9; D gene: -; J gene: TRBJ2-7; clone size: -; CDR3 protein: CASSLALSGEQYF; CDR3 DNA: TGTGCCAGCAGCTTAGCCCTATCGGGCGAGCAGTACTTC
V gene: TRBV7-9; D gene: -; J gene: TRBJ1-2; clone size: many; CDR3 protein: CASSFGQHYGYTF; CDR3 DNA: TGTGCCAGCAGCTTCGGACAGCATTATGGCTACACCTTC
V gene: TRBV7-2; D gene: -; J gene: TRBJ2-3; clone size: -; CDR3 protein: CASSLRLSTDTQYF; CDR3 DNA: TGTGCCAGCAGCTTAAGGCTCAGCACAGATACGCAGTATTTT
V gene: TRBV3-1; D gene: -; J gene: TRBJ2-5; clone size: many; CDR3 protein: CASSQERYRQETQYF; CDR3 DNA: TGTGCCAGCAGCCAAGAAAGGTATAGGCAAGAGACCCAGTACTTC
V gene: TRBV5-6; D gene: TRBD1; J gene: TRBJ2-5; clone size: -; CDR3 protein: CAKYRGRETQYF; CDR3 DNA: TGTGCCAAGTACAGGGGGCGAGAGACCCAGTACTTC
V gene: TRBV6-5; D gene: -; J gene: TRBJ1-1; clone size: many; CDR3 protein: CASSYRGRLTEAFF; CDR3 DNA: TGTGCCAGCAGTTACAGGGGTAGGTTGACTGAAGCTTTCTTT
V gene: TRBV30; D gene: -; J gene: TRBJ2-7; clone size: -; CDR3 protein: CAWSHSYEQYF; CDR3 DNA: TGTGCCTGGAGTCACTCCTACGAGCAGTACTTC
V gene: TRBV20-1; D gene: TRBD2; J gene: TRBJ2-3; clone size: -; CDR3 protein: CSARGLAAFLYTDTQYF; CDR3 DNA: TGCAGTGCTAGAGGACTAGCGGCCTTCCTGTACACAGATACGCAGTATTTT
V gene: TRBV27; D gene: -; J gene: TRBJ1-6; clone size: many; CDR3 protein: CASSPRTDNSPLHF; CDR3 DNA: TGTGCCAGCAGTCCACGGACGGACAATTCACCCCTCCACTTT
V gene: TRBV11-2; D gene: -; J gene: TRBJ2-5; clone size: many; CDR3 protein: CASTPPGGETQYF; CDR3 DNA: TGTGCCAGCACCCCACCTGGAGGGGAGACCCAGTACTTC
V gene: TRBV20-1; D gene: TRBD1; J gene: TRBJ2-3; clone size: many; CDR3 protein: CSAHRGQADTQYF; CDR3 DNA: TGCAGTGCTCACAGGGGGCAGGCAGATACGCAGTATTTT
V gene: TRBV5-5; D gene: -; J gene: TRBJ1-1; clone size: many; CDR3 protein: CASSLVRGNTEAFF; CDR3 DNA: TGTGCCAGCAGCTTGGTTCGCGGGAACACTGAAGCTTTCTTT
V gene: TRBV28; D gene: -; J gene: TRBJ2-4; clone size: many; CDR3 protein: CASSLVNREDIQYF; CDR3 DNA: TGTGCCAGCAGTTTAGTGAACCGAGAGGACATTCAGTACTTC
V gene: TRBV25-1; D gene: -; J gene: TRBJ2-7; clone size: few; CDR3 protein: CASSEGYYEQYF; CDR3 DNA: TGTGCCAGCAGCGAAGGCTACTACGAGCAGTACTTC
V gene: TRBV5-1; D gene: TRBD2; J gene: TRBJ2-2; clone size: many; CDR3 protein: CASSLATSGNTGELFF; CDR3 DNA: TGCGCCAGCAGCTTGGCGACTAGCGGGAACACCGGGGAGCTGTTTTTT
V gene: TRBV7-4; D gene: -; J gene: TRBJ2-7; clone size: few; CDR3 protein: CASSPVRTPRHLEQYF; CDR3 DNA: TGTGCCAGCAGCCCGGTTCGGACCCCTCGGCACCTCGAGCAGTACTTC
V gene: TRBV28; D gene: TRBD2; J gene: TRBJ2-5; clone size: many; CDR3 protein: CASSFPSGGQETQYF; CDR3 DNA: TGTGCCAGCAGTTTCCCCAGCGGGGGGCAAGAGACCCAGTACTTC
V gene: TRBV20-1; D gene: -; J gene: TRBJ2-2; clone size: many; CDR3 protein: CSARESGRRAGELFF; CDR3 DNA: TGCAGTGCTAGAGAGTCCGGTAGGAGGGCCGGGGAGCTGTTTTTT
V gene: TRBV4-2; D gene: TRBD2; J gene: TRBJ2-2; clone size: -; CDR3 protein: CASSQVKGAGRGGELFF; CDR3 DNA: TGTGCCAGCAGCCAAGTCAAAGGGGCTGGGAGGGGCGGGGAGCTGTTTTTT
V gene: TRBV4-3; D gene: -; J gene: TRBJ2-1; clone size: many; CDR3 protein: CASSYSTPSYNEQFF; CDR3 DNA: TGCGCCAGCAGCTACAGTACCCCCTCCTACAATGAGCAGTTCTTC
V gene: TRBV5-1; D gene: TRBD2; J gene: TRBJ2-7; clone size: -; CDR3 protein: CASSFSSSGSHYQQYF; CDR3 DNA: TGCGCCAGCAGCTTTTCTTCTAGCGGGAGCCACTACCAGCAGTACTTC
V gene: TRBV5-1; D gene: TRBD1; J gene: TRBJ1-2; clone size: many; CDR3 protein: CASSLDRGRDGYTF; CDR3 DNA: TGCGCCAGCAGCTTGGACAGGGGGAGGGATGGCTACACCTTC